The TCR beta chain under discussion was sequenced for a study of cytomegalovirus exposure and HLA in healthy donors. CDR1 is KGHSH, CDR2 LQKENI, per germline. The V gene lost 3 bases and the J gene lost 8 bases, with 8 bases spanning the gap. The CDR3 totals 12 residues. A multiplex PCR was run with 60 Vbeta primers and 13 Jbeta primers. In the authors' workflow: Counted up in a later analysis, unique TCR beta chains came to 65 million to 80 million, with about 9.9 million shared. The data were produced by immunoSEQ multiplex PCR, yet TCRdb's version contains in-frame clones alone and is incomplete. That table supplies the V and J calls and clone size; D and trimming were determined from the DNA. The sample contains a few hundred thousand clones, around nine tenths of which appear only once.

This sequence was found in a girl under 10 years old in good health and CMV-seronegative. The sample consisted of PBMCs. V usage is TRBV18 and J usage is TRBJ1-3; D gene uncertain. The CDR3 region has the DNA TGTGCCAGCTCACCGCTCCCGGACACCATATATTTT. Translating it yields CASSPLPDTIYF.